Listed below are T cell receptor beta chains from one sample, sequenced in a study of blood T cell repertoires in COVID-19. Some clones are missing from TCRdb's copy, which holds only in-frame ones; the method was immunoSEQ multiplex PCR. The sample records approximately 290,000 clones, around 89% being singletons. The sample was peripheral blood. These TCRs come from a man aged 30 to 45 with acute or convalescent COVID-19. Each CDR3 is given with its conserved first and last residue. The D gene is left open where the match is weak.

d_call j_call v_call cdr3_length cdr3_aa cdr3_nt
NA TRBJ2-1 TRBV5-6 15 CASSDTVSSYNEQFF TGTGCCAGCAGCGACACAGTCAGCTCCTACAATGAGCAGTTCTTC
NA TRBJ1-5 TRBV14 13 CASSQDGNQPQHF TGTGCCAGCAGCCAAGACGGCAATCAGCCCCAGCATTTT
NA TRBJ1-2 TRBV7-9 14 CASSLAGSGNGYTF TGTGCCAGCAGCTTAGCAGGGAGCGGGAATGGCTACACCTTC
TRBD2 TRBJ2-1 TRBV4-1 16 CASSQVVAGGYNEQFF TGCGCCAGCAGCCAAGTGGTAGCGGGGGGATACAATGAGCAGTTCTTC
NA TRBJ1-1 TRBV7-9 16 CASSPPVGGMGTEAFF TGTGCCAGCAGCCCCCCCGTCGGGGGAATGGGCACTGAAGCTTTCTTT
NA TRBJ1-4 TRBV6-2/TRBV6-3 15 CASSSPLPGEEKLFF TGTGCCAGCAGCTCCCCCTTACCGGGGGAAGAAAAACTGTTTTTT
TRBD1 TRBJ1-4 TRBV5-6 15 CASSGWTGGNEKLFF TGTGCCAGCAGCGGATGGACAGGCGGTAATGAAAAACTGTTTTTT
TRBD1 TRBJ1-5 TRBV28 18 CASSGNRGGTLWSQPQHF TGTGCCAGCAGCGGAAACAGGGGAGGAACGTTATGGAGTCAGCCCCAGCATTTT
NA TRBJ2-3 TRBV4-1 16 CASSQDRVTRTDTQYF TGCGCCAGCAGCCAAGACAGGGTAACCCGCACAGATACGCAGTATTTT
NA TRBJ2-2 TRBV29-1 14 CSVGVLGPTGELFF TGCAGCGTCGGAGTCCTGGGGCCCACCGGGGAGCTGTTTTTT
NA TRBJ2-3 TRBV2 14 CASSRDSRTDTQYF TGTGCCAGCAGCCGGGACTCACGCACAGATACGCAGTATTTT
NA TRBJ2-7 TRBV6-1 15 CASSDPRVYSYEQYF TGTGCCAGCAGTGATCCGCGGGTATATTCCTACGAGCAGTACTTC